What follows is one TCR beta chain and its context. The CDR3 has 17 residues. The ends lost 0 bases at V and 2 bases at J; junction bases unmatched: 9. Germline V gene sequence: CDR1 SGHRS, CDR2 YFSETQ. The data were obtained in a study of cytomegalovirus exposure and HLA in healthy donors. The PCR ran on 60 Vbeta and 13 Jbeta primers. Measured with immunoSEQ multiplex PCR; TCRdb has only the in-frame clones, and not every one. With 200,000 or so clones in the sample, the ten largest clones hold 0.7% to 0.8%. The TCR was taken from a boy aged 5-17 years in good health and CMV-seronegative. The chain combines TRBV5-1 with TRBJ1-1; 8 nucleotides align to TRBD1. The sample consisted of PBMCs. The chain's CDR3 is CASSLEPQGAINTEAFF. Written as DNA, the CDR3 is TGCGCCAGCAGCTTGGAACCGCAGGGGGCGATAAACACTGAAGCTTTCTTT.